This TCR beta chain originates from a study of blood T cells in healthy people across ages (dated by TCRdb to between 2014 and 2017). The study in broad terms: In model experiments, template switching captured roughly one uniquely barcoded TCR beta cDNA molecule for every two T cells. The study analyzed two additional independent replicas of 1 million unique cDNA reads from the same blood draw for two donors, one aged 18 to 29 and one aged 80 or older. To avoid experimental bias, donors of different ages were randomly spread across the sequencing lanes. The study measured age-related changes in TCR beta repertoire diversity using deep sequencing normalized with unique cDNA molecular identifiers. The donors were split into four age groups: young (average around 16 years), middle-aged (over 35), aged (roughly 60) and long-lived (approximately 80). On the study overall, not on this receptor specifically: Observed TCR beta diversity per million T cells fell roughly linearly with age, and a significant reduction was already apparent by age roughly 40. The CMV infection status of donors was not known, potentially confounding age-related changes in expanded clonotypes. The long-lived group showed more naive CD4+ T cells, fewer expanded clones and increased TCR diversity than the aged group, suggesting age selection. A strong correlation was found between observed TCR beta diversity and the percentage of naive T cells measured by flow cytometry. Because profiling used bulk unsorted PBMCs, naive and antigen-experienced compartments could not be compared conclusively. Estimates of total diversity from one million sequenced T cells were regarded as lower bounds and underestimates.

The CDR3 runs 14 residues from the cysteine to the phenylalanine. The CDR3 DNA has 42 bases and is translated from base 1. Trimming costs V 0 bases and J 4 bases, and their ends lie 9 bases apart. CDR1 LNHNV and CDR2 YYDKDF are derived from the germline V gene (reference sequence). The 35 to 40 donors, aged 6 to 90 years, were systemically healthy Caucasian individuals from Russia. Each donor gave 8 to 10 milliliters of peripheral blood, collected into EDTA-treated Vacutainer tubes. Ficoll-Paque density-gradient centrifugation was used to isolate PBMCs, with at least 6.5 million obtained per sample. Trizol reagent was used to extract total RNA from PBMCs, with at least 6 micrograms per sample. The percentages of naive CD45RAhigh/CD27high T cells were determined by flow cytometry on a PBMC aliquot from every donor. Libraries came from 5' RACE. The sequencer was an Illumina HiSeq 2500. The second PCR ran for roughly 6 to 11 cycles and used a J-beta primer mix along with a sample-barcoded 5' primer. A template-switch 5' adaptor carrying 12 random nucleotides introduced a unique molecular identifier onto each TCR beta cDNA molecule. Each sample yielded at least 2.5 million CDR3-containing paired-end reads. The Mint cDNA synthesis kit, primed by a TRBC-specific oligonucleotide, was used to synthesize first-strand cDNA from all RNA. Following uracil-DNA glycosylase treatment, all cDNA underwent a first 18-cycle PCR with the universal primers M1SS and BC2_uni_R. Per the source publication's procedure: For normalization, 1 million high-quality reads, each with a distinct molecular identifier, were randomly selected from each sample. Instead of being binned into consensus sequences, reads that shared molecular identifiers were thrown out. CDR3 identification, clonotype clustering and error correction used MiTCR with a Q25 quality threshold and the strictest error-elimination algorithm. A nonparametric unseen species model using Euler transformation provided a lower-bound estimate of total TCR beta diversity. Using fastp trimming at Q25 and MiXCR clonotype assembly, TCRdb reanalyzed the public sequencing data and kept in-frame beta chains. A single entry per CDR3 protein holds the most common genes and DNA from its merged rows. None of the V and J calls come from the authors' own analysis; TCRdb made them. This sample holds 1.5 million to 1.9 million distinct CDR3 sequences; about 45% were observed only once. Of the sample, roughly 3.7% falls within the top ten clones.

Regarding this clonotype: Its antigen remains unidentified. Base qualities are missing; no much larger clone stands one base away.

The receptor was isolated from a woman younger than 30 in good health. The rearranged chain carries TRBV15 and TRBJ1-1; no D gene call is confident. Sequences were obtained from blood. The sequence in DNA is TGTGCCACCAGCAGAGATCTAGGTATCACTGAAGCTTTCTTT. It codes for CATSRDLGITEAFF.